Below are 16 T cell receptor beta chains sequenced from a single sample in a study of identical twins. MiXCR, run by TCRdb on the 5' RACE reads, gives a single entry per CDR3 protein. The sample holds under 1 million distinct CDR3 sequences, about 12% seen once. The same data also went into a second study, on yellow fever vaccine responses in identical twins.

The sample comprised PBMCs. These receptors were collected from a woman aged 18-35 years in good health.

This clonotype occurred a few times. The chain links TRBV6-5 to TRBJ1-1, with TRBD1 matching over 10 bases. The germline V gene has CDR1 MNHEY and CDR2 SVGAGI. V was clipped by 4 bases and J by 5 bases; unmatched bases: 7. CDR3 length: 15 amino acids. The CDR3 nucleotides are TGTGCCAGCAGTTGGACAGGGGGTAGTTATACTGAAGCTTTCTTT. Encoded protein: CASSWTGGSYTEAFF.

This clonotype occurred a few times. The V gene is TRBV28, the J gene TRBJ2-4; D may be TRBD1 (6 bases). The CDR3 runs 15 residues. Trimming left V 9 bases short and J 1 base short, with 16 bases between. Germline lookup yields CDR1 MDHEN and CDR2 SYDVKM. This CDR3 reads CASNPLGAAKNIQYF. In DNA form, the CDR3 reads TGTGCCAGTAACCCCTTGGGGGCGGCCAAAAACATTCAGTACTTC.

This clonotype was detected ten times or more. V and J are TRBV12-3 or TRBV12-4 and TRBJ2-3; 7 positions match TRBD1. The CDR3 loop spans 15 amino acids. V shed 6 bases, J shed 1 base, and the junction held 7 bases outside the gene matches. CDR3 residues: CASSLQGLGTDTQYF. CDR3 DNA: TGTGCCAGCAGCTTACAGGGGTTGGGCACAGATACGCAGTATTTT.

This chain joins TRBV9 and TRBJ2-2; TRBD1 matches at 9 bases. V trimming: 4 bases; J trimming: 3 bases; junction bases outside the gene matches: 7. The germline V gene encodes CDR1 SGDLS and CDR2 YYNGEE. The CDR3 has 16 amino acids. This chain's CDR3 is CASSFRDRVYTGELFF. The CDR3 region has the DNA TGTGCCAGCAGCTTCCGGGACAGGGTATACACCGGGGAGCTGTTTTTT.

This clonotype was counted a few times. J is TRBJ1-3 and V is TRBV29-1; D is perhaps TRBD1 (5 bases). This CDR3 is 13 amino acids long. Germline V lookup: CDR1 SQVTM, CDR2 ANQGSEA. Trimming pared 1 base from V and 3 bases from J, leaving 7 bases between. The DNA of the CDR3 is TGCAGCGTTGAAGGGGGGGTTGGAAACACCATATATTTT. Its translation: CSVEGGVGNTIYF.

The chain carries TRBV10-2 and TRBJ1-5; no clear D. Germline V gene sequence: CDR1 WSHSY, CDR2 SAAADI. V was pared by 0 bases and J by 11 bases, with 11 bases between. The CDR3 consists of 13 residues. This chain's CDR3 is CASSESRSEAQHF. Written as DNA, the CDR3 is TGCGCCAGCAGTGAGTCAAGGAGCGAAGCCCAGCATTTT.

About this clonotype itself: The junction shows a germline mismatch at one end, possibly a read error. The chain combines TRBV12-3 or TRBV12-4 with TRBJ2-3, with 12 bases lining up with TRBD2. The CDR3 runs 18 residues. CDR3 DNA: TGTGCCTGCAGTTTCCCCCTCGGACTAGCGGGGACCACAGATACGCAGTATTTT. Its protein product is CACSFPLGLAGTTDTQYF.

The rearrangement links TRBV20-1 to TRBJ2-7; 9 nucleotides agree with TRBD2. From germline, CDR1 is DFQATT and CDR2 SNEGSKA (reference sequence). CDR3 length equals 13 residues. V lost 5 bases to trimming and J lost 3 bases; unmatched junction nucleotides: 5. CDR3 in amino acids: CSAGPSGNYEQYF. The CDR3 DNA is TGCAGTGCTGGACCTAGCGGGAACTACGAGCAGTACTTC.

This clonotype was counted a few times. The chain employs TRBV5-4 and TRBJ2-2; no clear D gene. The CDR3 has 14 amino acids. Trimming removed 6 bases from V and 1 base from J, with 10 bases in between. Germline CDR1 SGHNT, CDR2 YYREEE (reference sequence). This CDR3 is CASTERWNTGELFF. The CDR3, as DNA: TGTGCCAGCACAGAGCGATGGAACACCGGGGAGCTGTTTTTT.

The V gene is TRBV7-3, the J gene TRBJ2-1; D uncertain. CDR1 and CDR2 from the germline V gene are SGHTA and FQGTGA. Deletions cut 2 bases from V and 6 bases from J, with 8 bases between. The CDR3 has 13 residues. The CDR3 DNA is TGTGCCAGCAGCTTATTGGGTATCAATGAGCAGTTCTTC. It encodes CASSLLGINEQFF.

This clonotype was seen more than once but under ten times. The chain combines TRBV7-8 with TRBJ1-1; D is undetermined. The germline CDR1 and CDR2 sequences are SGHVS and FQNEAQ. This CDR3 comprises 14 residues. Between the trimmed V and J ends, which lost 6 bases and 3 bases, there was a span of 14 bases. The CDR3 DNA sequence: TGTGCCAGCAGTCTCACCCTCGGGGACACTGAAGCTTTCTTT. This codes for CASSLTLGDTEAFF.

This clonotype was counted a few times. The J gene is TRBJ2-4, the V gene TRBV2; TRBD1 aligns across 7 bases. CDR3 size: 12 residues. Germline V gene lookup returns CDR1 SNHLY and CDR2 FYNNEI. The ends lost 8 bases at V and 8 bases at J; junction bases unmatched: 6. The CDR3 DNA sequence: TGTGCCAGCCAAACAGGGGCCGACATTCAGTACTTC. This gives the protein CASQTGADIQYF. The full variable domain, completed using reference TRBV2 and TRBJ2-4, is EPEVTQTPSHQVTQMGQEVILRCVPISNHLYFYWYRQILGQKVEFLVSFYNNEISEKSEIFDDQFSVERPDGSNFTLKIRSTKLEDSAMYFCASQTGADIQYFGAGTRLSVL.

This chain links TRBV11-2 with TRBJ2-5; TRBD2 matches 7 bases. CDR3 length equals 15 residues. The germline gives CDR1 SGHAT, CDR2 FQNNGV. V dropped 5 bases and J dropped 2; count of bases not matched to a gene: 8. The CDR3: CASSQAGTTQETQYF. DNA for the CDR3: TGTGCCAGCAGCCAAGCGGGGACGACTCAAGAGACCCAGTACTTC.

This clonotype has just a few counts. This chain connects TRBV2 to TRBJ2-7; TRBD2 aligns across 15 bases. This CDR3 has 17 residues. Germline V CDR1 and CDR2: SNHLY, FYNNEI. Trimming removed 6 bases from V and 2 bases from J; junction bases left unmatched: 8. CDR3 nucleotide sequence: TGTGCCAGCAGGGGACTAGCGGGAGGAGGAAATCCCTACGAGCAGTACTTC. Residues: CASRGLAGGGNPYEQYF.

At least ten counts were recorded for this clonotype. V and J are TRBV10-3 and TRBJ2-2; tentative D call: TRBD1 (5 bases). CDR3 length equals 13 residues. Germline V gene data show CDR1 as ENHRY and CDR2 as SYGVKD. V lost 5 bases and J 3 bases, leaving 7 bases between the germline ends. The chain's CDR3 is CAISQGYTGELFF. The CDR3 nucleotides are TGTGCCATCAGTCAGGGTTACACCGGGGAGCTGTTTTTT.

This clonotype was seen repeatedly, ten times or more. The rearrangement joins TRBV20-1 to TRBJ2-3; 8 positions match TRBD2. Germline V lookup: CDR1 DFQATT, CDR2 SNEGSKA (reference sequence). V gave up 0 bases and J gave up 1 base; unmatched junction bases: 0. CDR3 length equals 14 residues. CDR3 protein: CSARERGGTDTQYF. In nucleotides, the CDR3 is TGCAGTGCTAGAGAGCGGGGGGGCACAGATACGCAGTATTTT.